Only a few counts were recorded for the clone carrying this T cell receptor beta chain. This entry belongs to a study of patients and donors after allogeneic stem cell transplantation. With 4 bases removed from V and 8 bases from J, the gap between germline ends came to 17 bases. CDR3 size: 15 residues. Looked up from germline, CDR1 is SGHTA and CDR2 is FQGNSA. Using its own MiXCR run on the RT-PCR reads, TCRdb lists one record per CDR3 protein. The sample has roughly 940,000 distinct CDR3 sequences, about a sixth seen once. The TCR was taken from a human donor who was either an allogeneic HSCT recipient or a stem cell or donor lymphocyte infusion donor (not recorded which). It is not recorded whose cells these are; they may come from a transplant donor. This chain links TRBV7-2 with TRBJ1-4; possibly TRBD1 for D (6 bases). Sequenced sample: blood, either unsorted or a sorted T cell fraction (not recorded which). The CDR3 DNA reads TGTGCCAGCAGCTCCGGGACAATCGAAGGGGAAAAACTGTTTTTT. Its translation is CASSSGTIEGEKLFF.